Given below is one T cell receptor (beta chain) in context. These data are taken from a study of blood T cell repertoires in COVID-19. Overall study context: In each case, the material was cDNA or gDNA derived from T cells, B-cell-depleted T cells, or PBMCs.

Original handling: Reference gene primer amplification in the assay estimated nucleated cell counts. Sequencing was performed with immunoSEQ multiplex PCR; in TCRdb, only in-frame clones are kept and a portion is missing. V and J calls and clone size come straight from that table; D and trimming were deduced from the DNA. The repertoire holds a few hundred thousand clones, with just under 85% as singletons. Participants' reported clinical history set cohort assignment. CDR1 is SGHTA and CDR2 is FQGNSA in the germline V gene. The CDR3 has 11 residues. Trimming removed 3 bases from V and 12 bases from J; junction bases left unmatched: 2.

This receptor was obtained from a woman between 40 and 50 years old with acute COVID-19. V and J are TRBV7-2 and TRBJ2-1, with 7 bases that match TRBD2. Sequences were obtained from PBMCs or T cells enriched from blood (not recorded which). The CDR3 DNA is TGTGCCAGCAGCTTCGGGGAGGGGCAGTTCTTC. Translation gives CASSFGEGQFF.